This T cell receptor beta chain is from a study of T cell repertoires in cytomegalovirus infection. In the case of this clonotype: The antigen remains unidentified.

V was pared by 4 bases and J by 1 base, with 7 bases between. The CDR3 covers 13 residues. Germline lookup yields CDR1 MNHGY and CDR2 SAAAGT. MiXCR, applied by TCRdb to the reads, yields one record per CDR3 protein. In the table there are about 830,000 distinct CDR3 sequences, less than 35% of which are singletons. The TCR was taken from a human donor in good health (CMV status not recorded). Some clones in this sample may be carry-over from other donors' samples. This chain links TRBV6-8 with TRBJ1-1; D gene uncertain. The source material was cultured CD8+ T cells from PBMCs, sampled from culture after CMV antigen stimulation. CDR3 in amino acids: CASSCHRNTEAFF. CDR3 sequence (DNA): TGTGCCAGCAGTTGCCACAGGAACACTGAAGCTTTCTTT.